This T cell receptor beta chain comes out of a study of blood T cell repertoires in COVID-19. Trimming cost V 4 bases and J 0 bases, with 16 bases left between them. The germline V gene has CDR1 SGDLS and CDR2 YYNGEE. The CDR3 totals 17 residues. Clones were sequenced by immunoSEQ multiplex PCR, and TCRdb holds only the in-frame ones, with some missing. There are 200,000 to 250,000 clones in the sample; roughly 80% occur only once, and about 4.8% lies in the top ten. The V gene is TRBV9, the J gene TRBJ2-2; unclear D gene. The clonotype was recovered from a woman in her forties or fifties who had been exposed to COVID-19. Input material: PBMCs or T cells enriched from blood (not recorded which). The CDR3 here is CASSIRGGTSNTGELFF. The CDR3 nucleotides read TGTGCCAGCAGCATCCGAGGTGGCACATCGAACACCGGGGAGCTGTTTTTT. Drawing the rest from reference TRBV9 and TRBJ2-2, the complete variable domain is DSGVTQTPKHLITATGQRVTLRCSPRSGDLSVYWYQQSLDQGLQFLIQYYNGEERAKGNILERFSAQQFPDLHSELNLSSLELGDSALYFCASSIRGGTSNTGELFFGEGSRLTVL.